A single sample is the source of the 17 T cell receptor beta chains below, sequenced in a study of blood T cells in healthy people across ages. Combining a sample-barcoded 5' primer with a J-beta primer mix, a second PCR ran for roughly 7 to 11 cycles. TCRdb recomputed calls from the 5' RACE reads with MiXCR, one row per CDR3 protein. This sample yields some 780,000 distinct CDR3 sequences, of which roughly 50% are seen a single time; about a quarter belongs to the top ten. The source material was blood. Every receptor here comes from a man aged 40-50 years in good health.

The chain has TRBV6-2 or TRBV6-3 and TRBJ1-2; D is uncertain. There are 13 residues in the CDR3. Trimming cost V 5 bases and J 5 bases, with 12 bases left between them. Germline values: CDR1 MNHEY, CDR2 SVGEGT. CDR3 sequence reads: CASSQLGWYGYTF. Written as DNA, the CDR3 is TGTGCCAGCAGTCAACTGGGGTGGTATGGCTACACCTTC.

The CDR3 here is CASSLTGQGEQYF. Here the CDR3 DNA reads TGTGCCAGCAGTTTGACAGGGCAGGGCGAGCAGTACTTC. The chain couples TRBV28 to TRBJ2-5, with 7 positions matching TRBD1. The J call may not be correct, given that the DNA end is closer to TRBJ2-7. The CDR3 is 13 residues long. Germline CDR1 is MDHEN and CDR2 is SYDVKM.

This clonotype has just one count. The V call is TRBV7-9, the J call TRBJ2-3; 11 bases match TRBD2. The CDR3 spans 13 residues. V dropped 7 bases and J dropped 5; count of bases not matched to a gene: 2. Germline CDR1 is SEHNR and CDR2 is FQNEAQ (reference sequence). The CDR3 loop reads CASITSGGDTQYF. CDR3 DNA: TGTGCCAGCATTACTAGCGGGGGAGATACGCAGTATTTT.

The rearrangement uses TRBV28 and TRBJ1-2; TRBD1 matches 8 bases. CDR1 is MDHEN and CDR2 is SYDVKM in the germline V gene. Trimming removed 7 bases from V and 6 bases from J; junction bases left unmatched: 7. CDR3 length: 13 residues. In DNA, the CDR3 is TGTGCCAGCAACGACAGGGGAGGCAATGGCTACACCTTC. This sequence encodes CASNDRGGNGYTF.

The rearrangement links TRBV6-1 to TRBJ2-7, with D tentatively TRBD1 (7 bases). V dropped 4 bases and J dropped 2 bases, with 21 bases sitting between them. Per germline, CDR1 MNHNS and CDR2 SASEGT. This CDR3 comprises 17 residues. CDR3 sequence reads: CASSAAAGTEVTYEQYF. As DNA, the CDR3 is TGTGCCAGCAGTGCCGCCGCGGGGACAGAGGTAACCTACGAGCAGTACTTC.

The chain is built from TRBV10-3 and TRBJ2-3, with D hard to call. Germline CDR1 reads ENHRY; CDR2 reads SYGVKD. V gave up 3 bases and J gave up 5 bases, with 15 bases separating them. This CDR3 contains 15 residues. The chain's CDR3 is CAISDRVGKGDTQYF. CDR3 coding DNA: TGTGCCATCAGTGACCGGGTTGGCAAGGGAGATACGCAGTATTTT.

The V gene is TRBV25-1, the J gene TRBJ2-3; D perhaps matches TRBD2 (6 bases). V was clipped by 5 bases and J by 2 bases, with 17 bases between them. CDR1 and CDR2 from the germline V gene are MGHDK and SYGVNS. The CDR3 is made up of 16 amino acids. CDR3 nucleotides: TGTGCCAGCAGTCCCGCATCGGGAGCCTACACAGATACGCAGTATTTT. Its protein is CASSPASGAYTDTQYF.

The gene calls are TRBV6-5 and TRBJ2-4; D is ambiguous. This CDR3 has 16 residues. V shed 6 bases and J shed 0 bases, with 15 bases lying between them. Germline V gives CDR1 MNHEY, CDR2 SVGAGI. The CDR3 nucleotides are TGTGCCAGCAGCTCCGCCGGCTATCTAGCCAAAAACATTCAGTACTTC. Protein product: CASSSAGYLAKNIQYF.

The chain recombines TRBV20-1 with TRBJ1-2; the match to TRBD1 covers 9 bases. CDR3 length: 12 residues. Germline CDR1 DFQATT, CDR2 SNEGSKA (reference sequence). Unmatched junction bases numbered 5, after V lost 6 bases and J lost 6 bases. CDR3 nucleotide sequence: TGCAGTGCGGAAGGACAGGGGAATGGCTACACCTTC. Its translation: CSAEGQGNGYTF.

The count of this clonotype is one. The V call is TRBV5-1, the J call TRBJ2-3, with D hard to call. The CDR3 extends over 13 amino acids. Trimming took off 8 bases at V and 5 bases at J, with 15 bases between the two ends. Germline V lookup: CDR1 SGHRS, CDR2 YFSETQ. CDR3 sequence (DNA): TGCGCCAGTAGGAGAGAGTGGAGAGATACGCAGTATTTT. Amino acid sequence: CASRREWRDTQYF.

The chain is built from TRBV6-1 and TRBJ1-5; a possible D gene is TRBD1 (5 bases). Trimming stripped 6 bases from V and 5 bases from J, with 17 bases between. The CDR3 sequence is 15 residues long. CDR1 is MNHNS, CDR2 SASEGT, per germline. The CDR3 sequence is CASSPDGAHHQPQHF. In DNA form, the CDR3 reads TGTGCCAGCAGCCCCGATGGGGCACACCATCAGCCCCAGCATTTT.

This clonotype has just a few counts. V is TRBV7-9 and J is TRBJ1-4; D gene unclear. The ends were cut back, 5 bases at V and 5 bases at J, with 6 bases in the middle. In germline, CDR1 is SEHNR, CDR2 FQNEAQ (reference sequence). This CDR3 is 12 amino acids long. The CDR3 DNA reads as TGTGCCAGCAGCCGAGCGAATGAAAAACTGTTTTTT. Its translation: CASSRANEKLFF.

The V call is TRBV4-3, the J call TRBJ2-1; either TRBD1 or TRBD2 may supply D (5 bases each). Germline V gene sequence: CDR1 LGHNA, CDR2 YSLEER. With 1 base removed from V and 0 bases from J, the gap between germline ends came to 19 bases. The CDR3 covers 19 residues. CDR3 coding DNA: TGCGCCAGCAGCCAAGGGCTGGGACCCCTAACGAGCTCCTACAATGAGCAGTTCTTC. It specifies CASSQGLGPLTSSYNEQFF.

This CDR3 is CASSLEPGQGAYYGYTF. The CDR3 region has the DNA TGTGCCAGCAGTTTAGAGCCGGGACAGGGAGCATACTATGGCTACACCTTC. The rearrangement links TRBV28 to TRBJ1-2, with 9 nucleotides matching TRBD1. The V segment lost 2 bases and the J segment 3 bases; nucleotides outside the gene matches: 10. This CDR3 has 17 residues. The germline CDR1 and CDR2 sequences are MDHEN and SYDVKM.

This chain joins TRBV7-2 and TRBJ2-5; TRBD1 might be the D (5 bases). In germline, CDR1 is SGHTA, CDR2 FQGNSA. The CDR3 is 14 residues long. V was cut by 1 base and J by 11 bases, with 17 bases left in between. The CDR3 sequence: CASSLEGMRNEQYF. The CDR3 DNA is TGTGCCAGCAGCTTAGAGGGGATGAGAAATGAGCAGTACTTC.

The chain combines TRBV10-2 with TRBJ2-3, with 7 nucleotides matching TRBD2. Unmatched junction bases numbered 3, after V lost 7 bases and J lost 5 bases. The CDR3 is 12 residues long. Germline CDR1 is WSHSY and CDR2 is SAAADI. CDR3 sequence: CASNWEGDTQYF. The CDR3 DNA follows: TGCGCCAGCAATTGGGAGGGAGATACGCAGTATTTT.

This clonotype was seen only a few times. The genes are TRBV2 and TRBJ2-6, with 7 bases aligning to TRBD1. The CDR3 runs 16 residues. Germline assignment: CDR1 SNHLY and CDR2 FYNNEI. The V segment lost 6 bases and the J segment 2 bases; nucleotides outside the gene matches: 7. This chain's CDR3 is CASSLGQSPGANVLTF. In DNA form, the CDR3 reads TGTGCCAGCAGCTTGGGACAGTCTCCTGGGGCCAACGTCCTGACTTTC.